This T cell receptor (beta chain) came from a study of radiotherapy plus CTLA-4 blockade in lung cancer. Generated by immunoSEQ multiplex PCR, the TCRdb table keeps only in-frame clones and is missing some. The table has under 95,000 clones, approximately 80% seen once. Study-level points and caveats: Reports state that early shifts in blood T cell clones, with interferon-beta, best predicted response. In blood, TCR clones derived from the tumor expanded after radiotherapy plus ipilimumab.

Germline CDR1 SGHNT, CDR2 YENEEA. The CDR3 contains 13 residues. Trimming removed 3 bases at V and 9 bases at J, with 12 bases between. With respect to this clone: Its target is not known.

Each patient with chemo-refractory metastatic non-small-cell lung cancer was treated with focal radiation plus CTLA-4 blockade using ipilimumab. The material sequenced was peripheral blood, taken from a patient treated with radiotherapy plus ipilimumab. This receptor was obtained from a human donor with non-small cell lung cancer who had stable disease on radiotherapy plus ipilimumab. The chain is built from TRBV11-3 and TRBJ2-1; D is unclear. In DNA, the CDR3 is TGTGCCAGCAGCTTGGACCCCCTATCTGAGCAGTTCTTC. Protein sequence: CASSLDPLSEQFF.